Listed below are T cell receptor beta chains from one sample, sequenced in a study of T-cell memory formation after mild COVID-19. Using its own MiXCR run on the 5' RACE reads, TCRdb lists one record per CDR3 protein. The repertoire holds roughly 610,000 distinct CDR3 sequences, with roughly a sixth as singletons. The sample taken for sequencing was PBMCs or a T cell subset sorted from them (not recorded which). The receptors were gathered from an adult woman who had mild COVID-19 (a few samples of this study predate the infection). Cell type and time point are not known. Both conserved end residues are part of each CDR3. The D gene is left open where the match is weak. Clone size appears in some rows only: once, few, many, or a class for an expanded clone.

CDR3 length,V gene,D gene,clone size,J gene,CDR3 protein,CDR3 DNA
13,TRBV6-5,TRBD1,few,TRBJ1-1,CASDPGTGFEAFF,TGTGCCAGCGATCCCGGGACAGGGTTTGAAGCTTTCTTT
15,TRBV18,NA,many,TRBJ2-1,CASSPGRRQYNEQFF,TGTGCCAGCTCACCGGGACGTAGACAATACAATGAGCAGTTCTTC
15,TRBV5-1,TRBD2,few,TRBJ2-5,CASTWTSGAIETQYF,TGCGCCAGCACCTGGACTAGCGGGGCCATAGAGACCCAGTACTTC
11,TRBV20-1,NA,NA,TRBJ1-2,CSADLLGGYTF,TGCAGTGCCGACCTACTGGGAGGCTACACCTTC
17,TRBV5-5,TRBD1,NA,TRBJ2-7,CASSPGQGFQSLYEQYF,TGTGCCAGCAGCCCGGGACAGGGCTTCCAGTCCCTCTACGAGCAGTACTTC
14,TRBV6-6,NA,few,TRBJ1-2,CASSPSGLGYGYTF,TGTGCCAGCAGTCCCTCGGGGTTGGGCTATGGCTACACCTTC
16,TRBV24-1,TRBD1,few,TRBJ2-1,CATSDWTGGRRNEQFF,TGTGCCACCAGTGATTGGACAGGGGGCCGCAGGAATGAGCAGTTCTTC
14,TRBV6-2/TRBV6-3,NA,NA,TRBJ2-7,CASSYGRGTLEQYF,TGTGCCAGCAGTTACGGACGGGGAACGCTAGAGCAGTACTTC
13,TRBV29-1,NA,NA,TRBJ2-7,CSVPGTLAYEQYF,TGCAGCGTCCCCGGGACTTTAGCCTACGAGCAGTACTTC
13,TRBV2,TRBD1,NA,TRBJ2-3,CASSGGRADTQYF,TGTGCCAGCTCAGGGGGCCGGGCAGATACGCAGTATTTT
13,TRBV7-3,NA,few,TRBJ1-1,CASSRLPQIEAFF,TGTGCCAGCAGCCGCTTACCCCAAATTGAAGCTTTCTTT
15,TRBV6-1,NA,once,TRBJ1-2,CASRETLQGAYGYTF,TGTGCCAGCAGGGAAACGTTACAGGGAGCCTATGGCTACACCTTC
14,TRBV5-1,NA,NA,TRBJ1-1,CASSFQAPGAEAFF,TGCGCCAGCAGCTTCCAGGCCCCGGGGGCTGAAGCTTTCTTT
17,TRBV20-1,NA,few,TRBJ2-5,CSARDDDWTPEGVTQYF,TGCAGTGCTAGAGACGACGATTGGACACCCGAGGGGGTAACCCAGTACTTC
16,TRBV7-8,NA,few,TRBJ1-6,CASRPGVSGSDSPLHF,TGTGCCAGCAGGCCAGGGGTTTCGGGGTCTGATTCACCCCTCCACTTT
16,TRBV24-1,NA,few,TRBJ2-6,CATSDETGPRANVLTF,TGTGCCACCAGTGATGAAACAGGGCCCAGGGCCAACGTCCTGACTTTC
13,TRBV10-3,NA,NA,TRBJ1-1,CAISGTAVTEAFF,TGTGCCATCAGTGGGACGGCCGTCACTGAAGCTTTCTTT
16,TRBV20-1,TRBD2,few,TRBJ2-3,CSARVSSGVSTDTQYF,TGCAGTGCTAGAGTATCGAGCGGGGTTAGCACAGATACGCAGTATTTT
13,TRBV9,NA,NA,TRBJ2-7,CASSVEGQTEQYF,TGTGCCAGCAGCGTGGAAGGACAAACCGAGCAGTACTTC
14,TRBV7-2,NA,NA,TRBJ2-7,CASSRRDIPYEQYF,TGTGCCAGCAGCCGCCGGGACATCCCCTACGAGCAGTACTTC
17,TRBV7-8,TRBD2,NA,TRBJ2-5,CASSFSPGTTGEETQYF,TGTGCCAGCAGCTTCAGTCCCGGGACTACCGGGGAGGAGACCCAGTACTTC
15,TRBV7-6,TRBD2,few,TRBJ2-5,CASSTGLAGGETQYF,TGTGCCAGCAGCACGGGACTAGCGGGAGGGGAGACCCAGTACTTC
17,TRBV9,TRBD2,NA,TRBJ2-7,CASSVGVGLAGAYEQYF,TGTGCCAGCAGCGTAGGAGTGGGACTAGCGGGAGCCTACGAGCAGTACTTC
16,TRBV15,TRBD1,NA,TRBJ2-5,CATNEPGQVSQETQYF,TGTGCCACCAATGAACCGGGACAGGTCTCGCAAGAGACCCAGTACTTC
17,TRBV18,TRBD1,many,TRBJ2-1,CASSPLNFGTGRDEQFF,TGTGCCAGCTCACCACTAAATTTCGGGACAGGGCGCGATGAGCAGTTCTTC
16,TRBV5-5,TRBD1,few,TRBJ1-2,CASSPGQAGSNYGYTF,TGTGCCAGCAGCCCGGGACAGGCGGGATCTAACTATGGCTACACCTTC
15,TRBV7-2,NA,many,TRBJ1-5,CASSSTRQVSGPQHF,TGTGCCAGCAGCTCCACCCGACAGGTCTCCGGGCCCCAGCATTTT
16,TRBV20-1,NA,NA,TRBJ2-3,CSAHQRTSIGTDTQYF,TGCAGTGCCCACCAACGTACATCCATCGGCACAGATACGCAGTATTTT
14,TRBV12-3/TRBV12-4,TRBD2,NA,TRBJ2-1,CASSWASGGLEQFF,TGTGCCAGCAGTTGGGCTAGCGGGGGATTGGAGCAGTTCTTC
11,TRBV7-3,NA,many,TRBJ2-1,CASSLRGEQFF,TGTGCCAGCAGCTTACGTGGCGAGCAGTTCTTC
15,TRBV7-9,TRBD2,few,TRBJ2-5,CASSLGGGAVETQYF,TGTGCCAGCAGCTTAGGCGGGGGGGCCGTCGAGACCCAGTACTTC
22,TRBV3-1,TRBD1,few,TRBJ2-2,CASSYLLQGAPPSRRGTGELFF,TGTGCCAGCAGCTACCTGTTACAGGGGGCGCCACCGTCGCGTCGTGGAACCGGGGAGCTGTTTTTT
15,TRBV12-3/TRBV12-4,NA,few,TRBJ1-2,CASSLSGEMDYGYTF,TGTGCCAGCAGCTTATCTGGGGAGATGGACTATGGCTACACCTTC
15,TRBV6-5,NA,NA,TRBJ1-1,CASSYSGGYDTEAFF,TGTGCCAGCAGTTACTCGGGGGGGTACGACACTGAAGCTTTCTTT
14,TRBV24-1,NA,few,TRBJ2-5,CATSDPSRQETQYF,TGTGCCACCAGTGATCCCTCTCGACAAGAGACCCAGTACTTC
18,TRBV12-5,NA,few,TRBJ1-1,CASGLDRVLDRMNTEAFF,TGTGCTAGTGGTTTGGATCGGGTTTTGGACAGAATGAACACTGAAGCTTTCTTT
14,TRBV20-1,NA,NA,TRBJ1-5,CSAGAGNSHQPQHF,TGCAGTGCTGGGGCCGGGAACTCACATCAGCCCCAGCATTTT
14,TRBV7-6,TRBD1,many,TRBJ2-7,CASSLPGQGYEQYF,TGTGCCAGCAGTCTCCCGGGACAGGGTTACGAGCAGTACTTC
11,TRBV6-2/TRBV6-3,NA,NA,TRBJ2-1,CASSQGIGQFF,TGTGCCAGCAGCCAGGGTATCGGGCAGTTCTTC
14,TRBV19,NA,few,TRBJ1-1,CASSTGGPNTEAFF,TGTGCCAGTAGTACCGGGGGGCCGAACACTGAAGCTTTCTTT
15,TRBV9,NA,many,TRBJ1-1,CASSKGGAQPTEAFF,TGTGCCAGCAGCAAGGGGGGGGCCCAGCCCACTGAAGCTTTCTTT
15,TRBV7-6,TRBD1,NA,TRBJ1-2,CASSLGTGTSYGYTF,TGTGCCAGCAGCCTTGGGACAGGCACCTCCTATGGCTACACCTTC
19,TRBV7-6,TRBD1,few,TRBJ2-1,CASSLPYIPGQGMVNEQFF,TGTGCCAGCAGCTTACCCTACATTCCGGGACAGGGTATGGTCAATGAGCAGTTCTTC